These 11 T cell receptor beta chains share one sample of origin, sequenced in a study of T cells in Graves' hyperthyroidism and ophthalmopathy. RNA transcripts gave rise to amplified TCR beta CDR3 regions. During a first-round RT-PCR of the TCR CDR3, the HTBI primer set was used. TCRdb recomputed calls from the multiplex PCR reads with MiXCR, one row per CDR3 protein. Here the sample spans 380,000 or so distinct CDR3 sequences, approximately 13% being singletons. Input material: blood. These receptors originate from a man aged 25 to 40 with Graves' hyperthyroidism that later progressed to Graves' ophthalmopathy.

This clonotype was found many times. The chain has TRBV20-1 and TRBJ2-5; no clear D. Germline V gives CDR1 DFQATT, CDR2 SNEGSKA (reference sequence). The germline V and J ends were trimmed by 4 bases and 1 base, with 13 bases remaining between them. The CDR3 is made up of 14 amino acids. The DNA of the CDR3 is TGCAGTGCTATAGTCGGGCAGACCCAAGAGACCCAGTACTTC. Amino acids: CSAIVGQTQETQYF.

There are many counts of this clonotype. V usage is TRBV7-6 and J usage is TRBJ2-3; 9 positions match TRBD2. V shed 5 bases, J shed 0 bases, and the junction held 15 bases outside the gene matches. Germline loops: CDR1 SGHVS, CDR2 FNYEAQ. The CDR3 spans 19 residues. In DNA form, the CDR3 reads TGTGCCAGCAGCCCTCACCCCAAGAGACTAGCGGCTAGCACAGATACGCAGTATTTT. Residues: CASSPHPKRLAASTDTQYF.

This clonotype showed up just a few times. The rearrangement joins TRBV18 to TRBJ2-7; D is undetermined. CDR1 is KGHSH, CDR2 LQKENI, per germline. V was trimmed by 1 base and J by 3 bases, leaving 7 bases between them. The CDR3 contains 13 residues. The CDR3 nucleotides are TGTGCCAGCTCACCACGAGAAGGCTACGAGCAGTACTTC. Its translation: CASSPREGYEQYF.

This clonotype has at least ten counts. This chain links TRBV6-1 with TRBJ2-5; a possible D gene is TRBD1 (6 bases). Germline V lookup: CDR1 MNHNS, CDR2 SASEGT. Deletions cut 6 bases from V and 5 bases from J, with 13 bases between. This CDR3 region has 13 residues. This CDR3 is CASRTGWEETQYF. The CDR3, as DNA: TGTGCCAGCAGAACAGGGTGGGAGGAGACCCAGTACTTC.

This chain connects TRBV30 to TRBJ2-3, with D hard to call. Deletions cut 4 bases from V and 0 bases from J, with 8 bases between. This CDR3 is built from 13 residues. Germline CDR1 is GTSNPN and CDR2 is SVGIG (reference sequence). CDR3 nucleotide sequence: TGTGCCTGGACCCTACGGAGCACAGATACGCAGTATTTT. This encodes CAWTLRSTDTQYF.

This clonotype was detected only a few times. The chain couples TRBV6-6 to TRBJ2-3; tentative D call: TRBD1 (5 bases). V was shortened by 2 bases and J by 1 base, with 16 bases between the two germline ends. The CDR3 covers 17 residues. Germline CDR1 reads MNHNY; CDR2 reads SVGAGI (reference sequence). The CDR3 is CASSYRVSATGTDTQYF. DNA for the CDR3: TGTGCCAGCAGTTACCGGGTTTCAGCGACAGGCACAGATACGCAGTATTTT.

The chain employs TRBV4-1 and TRBJ2-1, with a possible D match to TRBD1 (6 bases). Trimming left V 4 bases short and J 0 bases short, with 16 bases between. This CDR3 spans 17 amino acids. The germline CDR1 and CDR2 sequences are MGHRA and YSYEKL. CDR3 sequence reads: CASSRIDRLSSYNEQFF. CDR3 in DNA: TGCGCCAGCAGCCGCATAGACAGGCTCAGCTCCTACAATGAGCAGTTCTTC.

This clonotype has at least ten counts. This sequence joins TRBV7-9 and TRBJ2-7, with TRBD1 identical over 8 bases. V trimming: 4 bases; J trimming: 3 bases; junction bases outside the gene matches: 5. CDR1 and CDR2 (germline): SEHNR, FQNEAQ (reference sequence). This CDR3 comprises 14 residues. CDR3 region: CASSYTGGVYEQYF. The CDR3 DNA sequence: TGTGCCAGCAGCTATACAGGGGGAGTCTACGAGCAGTACTTC.

This clonotype showed up just a few times. J is TRBJ2-1 and V is TRBV12-5; the match to TRBD1 covers 8 bases. After removal of 0 bases from V and 8 bases from J, the junction contained 9 bases not matched to a gene. Germline lookup yields CDR1 LGHNT and CDR2 FRNRAP. The CDR3 has 16 amino acids. CDR3 residues: CASGLVLDRVFHEQFF. The CDR3 region has the DNA TGTGCTAGTGGTTTGGTGTTGGACAGGGTGTTTCATGAGCAGTTCTTC.

This clonotype was recorded at least ten times. The rearrangement links TRBV12-5 to TRBJ1-5; 9 bases fit TRBD1. CDR1 is LGHNT and CDR2 is FRNRAP in the germline V gene. The V and J ends lost 0 bases and 2 bases, in that order; junction bases with no gene match: 8. The CDR3 is made up of 18 amino acids. The CDR3 sequence is CASGLVLGQGRGNQPQHF. The DNA for the CDR3 is TGTGCTAGTGGTTTGGTCCTCGGACAGGGGAGAGGCAATCAGCCCCAGCATTTT.

This clonotype was picked up many times. This chain connects TRBV6-1 to TRBJ1-2, with TRBD1 as a possible D gene (6 bases). The CDR3 is 16 amino acids. V dropped 6 bases and J dropped 1 base, with 18 bases sitting between them. Germline CDR1 and CDR2: MNHNS and SASEGT. Written as DNA, the CDR3 is TGTGCCAGCAGACCTAACCAGGGGCTGCTTAACTATGGCTACACCTTC. Encoded protein: CASRPNQGLLNYGYTF.